This T cell receptor beta chain derives from a study of CD8+ T cells in alopecia areata. About the research overall: It was 6 to 18 months of tofacitinib, and then there were 6 months off drug.

The sample's treatment: oral pan-JAK inhibitor, 5-10 mg twice daily. The V and J ends lost 4 bases and 3 bases respectively, with 19 bases between them. The CDR3 loop spans 17 amino acids. Germline-derived CDR1 and CDR2 are LNHNV and YYDKDF (reference sequence). TCR sequencing used cDNA made by reverse transcription of extracted RNA. Clones were read by immunoSEQ multiplex PCR, and TCRdb kept only the in-frame ones, dropping some. The sample records fewer than 250,000 clones, roughly 64% being singletons. This rearrangement joins TRBV15 to TRBJ2-1; D gene uncertain. This clonotype was sampled from a human donor with alopecia areata. The sample consisted of CD4+ T cells sorted from blood, taken at week 4, from a patient treated with tofacitinib. The CDR3 nucleotides read TGTGCCACCAGCACAGATGGTTCGGGTACATTCTACAATGAGCAGTTCTTC. This gives the protein CATSTDGSGTFYNEQFF.